The 25 T cell receptor beta chains given below trace back to one sample, sequenced in a study of CD8 T cell repertoires and HIV-1 epitope variants. What these receptors recognize is not known. Clones were sequenced by immunoSEQ multiplex PCR, and TCRdb holds only the in-frame ones, with some missing. The sample shows under 6,000 clones, less than 70% of them seen only once. Sequenced input: cultured CD8+ T cells derived from PBMCs. The source of these receptors is a male donor with HIV.

This clone was seen a handful of times. The V and J genes are TRBV9 and TRBJ1-4; a weak D match, TRBD1 (5 bases). CDR3 length equals 15 residues. V lost 0 bases, J lost 4 bases, and 10 bases lay in between. Germline V gene sequence: CDR1 SGDLS, CDR2 YYNGEE. The CDR3 DNA reads TGTGCCAGCAGCGTAGGCGCCGGGGGTAATGAAAAACTGTTTTTT. This encodes CASSVGAGGNEKLFF.

This chain uses TRBV19 with TRBJ2-5; tentatively, D is TRBD1 or TRBD2 (5 bases each). V was pared by 4 bases and J by 9 bases, with 18 bases between. CDR1 and CDR2 from the germline V gene are LNHDA and SQIVND (reference sequence). The CDR3 totals 14 residues. The CDR3 DNA sequence: TGTGCCAGTAGTACACCCGGGACCAACTTGGCCCAGTACTTC. Its protein product is CASSTPGTNLAQYF. Looking up the rest from reference TRBV19 and TRBJ2-5 gives the full variable domain: DGGITQSPKYLFRKEGQNVTLSCEQNLNHDAMYWYRQDPGQGLRLIYYSQIVNDFQKGDIAEGYSVSREKKESFPLTVTSAQKNPTAFYLCASSTPGTNLAQYFGPGTRLLVL.

This clone was counted only a few times. The V call is TRBV28, the J call TRBJ2-7, with 15 bases matching TRBD2. The CDR3 is 18 amino acids. With V trimmed by 3 bases and J by 7 bases, 13 bases remained unmatched. CDR1 and CDR2 (germline): MDHEN, SYDVKM. The CDR3 loop is CASSFRLPGLAGGEEQYF. In nucleotides, the CDR3 is TGTGCCAGCAGTTTTCGTCTCCCGGGACTAGCGGGAGGTGAAGAGCAGTACTTC. The variable domain in full, completed from reference TRBV28 and TRBJ2-7, reads DVKVTQSSRYLVKRTGEKVFLECVQDMDHENMFWYRQDPGLGLRLIYFSYDVKMKEKGDIPEGYSVSREKKERFSLILESASTNQTSMYLCASSFRLPGLAGGEEQYFGPGTRLTVT.

The chain recombines TRBV4-3 with TRBJ1-5; D ambiguous. Trimming took off 0 bases at V and 7 bases at J, with 10 bases between the two ends. Germline CDR1 LGHNA, CDR2 YSLEER. CDR3 length: 14 amino acids. The CDR3 region is CASSQEVGLQPQHF. CDR3 in DNA: TGCGCCAGCAGCCAAGAGGTAGGTCTGCAGCCCCAGCATTTT.

This chain connects TRBV5-6 to TRBJ1-1; D is undetermined. The CDR3 has 11 residues. Trimming removed 4 bases from V and 2 bases from J, with 3 bases in between. CDR1 and CDR2 (germline): SGHDT, YYEEEE. CDR3 sequence: CASSINTEAFF. DNA for the CDR3: TGTGCCAGCAGCATCAACACTGAAGCTTTCTTT. Supplemented by reference TRBV5-6 and TRBJ1-1, the full variable domain reads DAGVTQSPTHLIKTRGQQVTLRCSPKSGHDTVSWYQQALGQGPQFIFQYYEEEERQRGNFPDRFSGHQFPNYSSELNVNALLLGDSALYLCASSINTEAFFGQGTRLTVV.

Judged by abundance, this clone is large. The J gene is TRBJ1-1, the V gene TRBV4-3, with D tentatively TRBD1 (5 bases). The CDR3 contains 16 residues. V lost 0 bases and J lost 1, with 12 bases in between. Germline V lookup: CDR1 LGHNA, CDR2 YSLEER. The CDR3 region has the DNA TGCGCCAGCAGCCAAGATGTTGGGCAGGGGAACACTGAAGCTTTCTTT. Residues: CASSQDVGQGNTEAFF.

J is TRBJ2-1 and V is TRBV5-5; 8 nucleotides line up with TRBD2. CDR1 is SGHKS and CDR2 is YYEKEE in the germline V gene (reference sequence). There are 14 residues in the CDR3. Trimming at V came to 4 bases and at J to 6 bases, leaving 6 bases not matched to a gene. The CDR3, as DNA: TGTGCCAGCAGCCCCTGGACTAGCCCCAATGAGCAGTTCTTC. This encodes CASSPWTSPNEQFF.

This rearrangement joins TRBV9 to TRBJ2-5; 7 bases fit TRBD2. V shed 3 bases and J 6 bases; nucleotides not matched to a gene: 11. Germline CDR1 is SGDLS and CDR2 is YYNGEE. This CDR3 contains 15 residues. CDR3 protein: CASSGRDYERQTQYF. CDR3 DNA sequence: TGTGCCAGCAGCGGCCGGGACTATGAGCGGCAGACCCAGTACTTC.

This rearrangement joins TRBV6-5 to TRBJ2-1, with 7 positions matching TRBD1. Trimming at V came to 4 bases and at J to 1 base, leaving 7 bases not matched to a gene. CDR3 length: 16 amino acids. The V gene's germline CDR1 is MNHEY and CDR2 SVGAGI. The CDR3: CASSLSQGISYNEQFF. The CDR3 bases are TGTGCCAGCAGTTTATCACAGGGGATATCCTACAATGAGCAGTTCTTC.

This chain links TRBV7-9 with TRBJ2-1; D is possibly TRBD1 (5 bases). Germline V gene sequence: CDR1 SEHNR, CDR2 FQNEAQ (reference sequence). CDR3 size: 15 residues. Trimming left V 2 bases short and J 1 base short, with 9 bases between. The CDR3 is CASSLLAGSYNEQFF. CDR3 nucleotides: TGTGCCAGCAGCTTACTGGCAGGGTCCTACAATGAGCAGTTCTTC.

The V call is TRBV19, the J call TRBJ2-7; D ambiguous. Trimming stripped 4 bases from V and 0 bases from J, with 10 bases between. Per the germline V gene, CDR1 is LNHDA and CDR2 is SQIVND (reference sequence). The CDR3 is made up of 14 amino acids. CDR3 in amino acids: CASSRLQTSYEQYF. CDR3 sequence (DNA): TGTGCCAGTAGTAGACTCCAGACCTCCTACGAGCAGTACTTC.

The chain couples TRBV9 to TRBJ2-7; D is possibly TRBD1 (5 bases). The V gene lost 3 bases and the J gene lost 0 bases, with 7 bases spanning the gap. The germline gives CDR1 SGDLS, CDR2 YYNGEE. The length of the CDR3 is 13 residues. The CDR3 bases are TGTGCCAGCAGCGAAGACAGCTCCTACGAGCAGTACTTC. This gives the protein CASSEDSSYEQYF.

In this sample, this clone turned up a few times. This chain joins TRBV25-1 and TRBJ1-2; possibly TRBD1 for D (5 bases). CDR3 length equals 12 residues. The V gene lost 4 bases and the J gene lost 7 bases, with 10 bases spanning the gap. Germline values: CDR1 MGHDK, CDR2 SYGVNS. CDR3 sequence reads: CASSVGAAGYTF. The CDR3 coding sequence is TGTGCCAGCAGTGTCGGGGCTGCTGGCTACACCTTC.

The V gene is TRBV5-6, the J gene TRBJ1-2, with TRBD1 identical over 7 bases. V dropped 4 bases and J dropped 2; count of bases not matched to a gene: 5. The germline CDR1 and CDR2 sequences are SGHDT and YYEEEE. The CDR3 has 14 amino acids. This CDR3 is CASSEGQVNYGYTF. The CDR3 nucleotides are TGTGCCAGCAGCGAAGGACAGGTGAACTATGGCTACACCTTC.

The genes are TRBV27 and TRBJ2-1, with TRBD2 matching over 10 bases. V gave up 2 bases and J gave up 10 bases; unmatched junction bases: 5. The germline gives CDR1 MNHEY, CDR2 SMNVEV (reference sequence). This CDR3 comprises 14 residues. Written as DNA, the CDR3 is TGTGCCAGCAGTTTACGGCTAGCGGGAGACGAGCAGTTCTTC. Amino acid sequence: CASSLRLAGDEQFF.

This chain links TRBV27 with TRBJ2-2; 9 bases are shared with TRBD1. This CDR3 is 15 amino acids long. The V segment lost 5 bases and the J segment 7 bases; nucleotides outside the gene matches: 8. From germline, CDR1 is MNHEY and CDR2 SMNVEV (reference sequence). The CDR3 nucleotides are TGTGCCAGCAGTCAATACAGACAGGGGGACGGGGAGCTGTTTTTT. As protein: CASSQYRQGDGELFF.

V gene TRBV28 combines with J gene TRBJ2-7; no reliable D call. Germline V lookup: CDR1 MDHEN, CDR2 SYDVKM. V dropped 4 bases and J dropped 3 bases, with 19 bases sitting between them. The CDR3 length is 16 residues. CDR3 region: CASSSGSFTSDYEQYF. Here the CDR3 DNA reads TGTGCCAGCAGTTCAGGTTCATTTACGTCCGACTACGAGCAGTACTTC.

The chain recombines TRBV5-4 with TRBJ2-2, with TRBD1 identical over 9 bases. This CDR3 region has 15 residues. CDR1 SGHNT and CDR2 YYREEE come from the germline V gene (reference sequence). The trim removed 3 bases at V and 4 bases at J, leaving 4 bases unmatched. The CDR3 coding sequence is TGTGCCAGCAGCTCAGACAGGGGGGGCACCGGGGAGCTGTTTTTT. It specifies CASSSDRGGTGELFF.

The V gene is TRBV7-3, the J gene TRBJ2-7; 7 positions match TRBD1. Germline V gives CDR1 SGHTA, CDR2 FQGTGA. This CDR3 comprises 14 residues. Germline trimming cut 3 bases from V and 7 bases from J; bases unmatched to any gene: 9. CDR3 nucleotide sequence: TGTGCCAGCAGCTTGGGACAGTACCTTCGTGAGCAGTACTTC. Residues: CASSLGQYLREQYF.

This clone was observed a handful of times. The CDR3 DNA sequence: TGTGCCGGCCTGACAGGGAACACTGAAGCTTTCTTT. It encodes CAGLTGNTEAFF. The rearrangement joins TRBV30 to TRBJ1-1; weak D call: TRBD1 (6 bases). The V and J ends lost 8 bases and 1 base respectively, with 11 bases between them. CDR1 is GTSNPN and CDR2 is SVGIG in the germline V gene (reference sequence). The CDR3 length is 12 residues.

This chain connects TRBV6-5 to TRBJ1-1; D possibly corresponds to TRBD1 (5 bases). Trimming removed 4 bases at V and 0 bases at J, with 12 bases between. CDR3 length: 15 amino acids. CDR1 and CDR2 from the germline V gene are MNHEY and SVGAGI. The CDR3 here is CASSLEGNLNTEAFF. The CDR3 nucleotides are TGTGCCAGCAGTTTGGAGGGGAACCTGAACACTGAAGCTTTCTTT.

Only a few counts were recorded for this clone. This CDR3 is CASSLVSGAGYEQYF. CDR3 DNA: TGTGCCAGCAGCTTAGTTTCAGGGGCGGGCTACGAGCAGTACTTC. The chain combines TRBV11-2 with TRBJ2-7, with D perhaps TRBD1 (6 bases). Trimming stripped 1 base from V and 3 bases from J, with 13 bases between. Germline V gene data show CDR1 as SGHAT and CDR2 as FQNNGV. The CDR3 is made up of 15 amino acids.

The table lists this clone with a few counts. The genes are TRBV27 and TRBJ2-3, with 12 bases that match TRBD2. CDR1 MNHEY and CDR2 SMNVEV come from the germline V gene (reference sequence). CDR3 length: 16 residues. Unmatched junction bases numbered 5, after V lost 3 bases and J lost 4 bases. CDR3 amino acids: CASSFILAGGSDTQYF. In nucleotides, the CDR3 is TGTGCCAGCAGTTTTATACTAGCGGGGGGTTCAGATACGCAGTATTTT.

The rearrangement uses TRBV11-1 and TRBJ2-7, with D possibly TRBD2 on 5 matching bases. Germline CDR1 and CDR2: SGHAT and FQDESV (reference sequence). The CDR3 loop spans 14 amino acids. Between the trimmed V and J ends, which lost 1 base and 5 bases, there was a span of 12 bases. In DNA form, the CDR3 reads TGTGCCAGCAGCTTAGGGGCGGCTAGCAACGAGCAGTACTTC. It is translated as CASSLGAASNEQYF.

This sequence joins TRBV6-1 and TRBJ2-2; TRBD2 agrees at 13 bases. This CDR3 is built from 14 residues. V gave up 6 bases and J gave up 6 bases; unmatched junction bases: 1. Germline V lookup: CDR1 MNHNS, CDR2 SASEGT. Written as DNA, the CDR3 is TGTGCCAGCAGCGGACTAGCGGGAGCCGGGGAGCTGTTTTTT. Encoded protein: CASSGLAGAGELFF.